A selection of T cell receptor beta chains follows, all from one sample in a study of blood T cell repertoires in COVID-19. Produced via immunoSEQ multiplex PCR; TCRdb's table is partial and in-frame only. This table holds about 19,000 clones, 85% to 90% found once. The sample comprised peripheral blood. The origin of the receptors is a human donor in a cohort sampled during active COVID-19. CDR3s include the opening cysteine and the closing phenylalanine or tryptophan. The D gene is left open where the match is weak. Clone size is not always given. Where it is, it says once, few, many or a class for expanded clones.

J gene,clone size,D gene,V gene,CDR3 DNA,CDR3 protein
TRBJ2-2,NA,NA,TRBV6-5,TGTGCCAGCAGCCGACCACGGGCCGGGGAGCTGTTTTTT,CASSRPRAGELFF
TRBJ2-1,NA,NA,TRBV6-5,TGTGCCAGCACACGCGGGGATGAGCAGTTCTTC,CASTRGDEQFF
TRBJ2-1,NA,NA,TRBV5-5,TGTGCCAGCACCGAGGACCGGAGGTCCTACAATGAGCAGTTCTTC,CASTEDRRSYNEQFF
TRBJ2-2,NA,TRBD2,TRBV6-6,TGTGCCAGCAGTCAAGCCGGGACTAGCGATACCGGGGAGCTGTTTTTT,CASSQAGTSDTGELFF
TRBJ1-3,NA,NA,TRBV18,TGTGCCAGCTCACCATCTCGGGCAGGGGCCACCCCCTCTGGAAACACCATATATTTT,CASSPSRAGATPSGNTIYF
TRBJ1-2,NA,NA,TRBV10-1,TGCGCCAGCAGTGAGTCGCCTGCCCGGGCCGGGGTCGATGGCTACACCTTC,CASSESPARAGVDGYTF
TRBJ1-1,NA,NA,TRBV19,TGTGCCAGTAGTATAGATCCACCCCTGAGGGCTGAAGCTTTCTTT,CASSIDPPLRAEAFF
TRBJ1-2,once,NA,TRBV9,TGTGCCAGCAGCGTGGGGGGGCTTTTCGGAGAGTATGGCTACACCTTC,CASSVGGLFGEYGYTF
TRBJ2-7,NA,NA,TRBV5-1,TGCGCCAGCAGCTCAAGCACTAGGGCATACGAGCAGTACTTC,CASSSSTRAYEQYF
TRBJ1-5,few,NA,TRBV21-1,TGTGCCAGCACCCGGCGACAGACTAATCAGCCCCAGCATTTT,CASTRRQTNQPQHF
TRBJ2-1,once,TRBD1,TRBV30,TGTGCCTGGAGTGTGATTGGACAGGGGGTTTACAATGAGCAGTTCTTC,CAWSVIGQGVYNEQFF
TRBJ1-5,NA,TRBD1,TRBV6-1,TGTGCCAGCAGTGAGGGGACAGGGGCTGGTCAGCCCCAGCATTTT,CASSEGTGAGQPQHF
TRBJ2-1,medium-sized,NA,TRBV7-3,TGTGCCAGCAGCTTACTACAGCACAATGAGCAGTTCTTC,CASSLLQHNEQFF
TRBJ1-1,once,TRBD1,TRBV5-5,TGTGCCAGCAGCTTAACCGGGACAGACTATTACACTGAAGCTTTCTTT,CASSLTGTDYYTEAFF
TRBJ1-1,NA,NA,TRBV2,TGTGCCAGCTTGACTATGTGGGAGGGCACTGAAGCTTTCTTT,CASLTMWEGTEAFF
TRBJ2-2,NA,NA,TRBV19,TGTGCCAGTAACCCTGGACTATTCCTCACCGGGGAGCTGTTTTTT,CASNPGLFLTGELFF
TRBJ2-5,NA,NA,TRBV14,TGTGCCAGCAGCCAAGACCGGAGGAGAGGGAGCCAGTACTTC,CASSQDRRRGSQYF
TRBJ2-7,NA,NA,TRBV9,TGTGCCAGCAGCGCCAGGGACGAGCAGTACTTC,CASSARDEQYF
TRBJ2-3,NA,NA,TRBV19,TGTGCCAGTAGTATAGGGACTCAGACAGATACGCAGTATTTT,CASSIGTQTDTQYF
TRBJ2-2,NA,TRBD1,TRBV6-5,TGTGCCAGCAGCAGGGGGACAGCCACCGGGGAGCTGTTTTTT,CASSRGTATGELFF
TRBJ2-1,NA,NA,TRBV13,TGTGCCAGCAGCCAGTATGAGCAGTTCTTC,CASSQYEQFF
TRBJ2-3,NA,NA,TRBV30,TGTGCCTGGAGCCGGGACTCCTCCGGGGTTACGCAGTATTTT,CAWSRDSSGVTQYF
TRBJ1-5,NA,NA,TRBV7-2,TGTGCCAGCAGCGCCGGGACTTCCCAGCCCCAGCATTTT,CASSAGTSQPQHF
TRBJ1-2,few,TRBD1,TRBV18,TGTGCCAGCTCACCAAAGGCAGGGGGCCCTACTAACTATGGCTACACCTTC,CASSPKAGGPTNYGYTF
TRBJ1-1,NA,NA,TRBV19,TGTGCCAGTAGTTACAAGGGACTGTCTGAAGCTTTCTTT,CASSYKGLSEAFF
TRBJ2-1,NA,TRBD2,TRBV18,TGTGCCAGCTCGCAAGGTGTAGCGGGGGGCTACTACAATGAGCAGTTCTTC,CASSQGVAGGYYNEQFF
TRBJ2-1,NA,TRBD1,TRBV5-1,TGCGCCAGCAGCGAAACAGGGGTCTACAATGAGCAGTTCTTC,CASSETGVYNEQFF
TRBJ2-2,NA,TRBD1,TRBV6-6,TGTGCCAGCAGTACCCCTCAGGGGGACACCGGGGAGCTGTTTTTT,CASSTPQGDTGELFF
TRBJ2-7,NA,TRBD1,TRBV27,TGTGCCAGCAGTTCGGGACAGACCCACTACGAGCAGTACTTC,CASSSGQTHYEQYF
TRBJ1-1,NA,TRBD1,TRBV4-1,TGCGCCAGCAGCCAAGCCGGGACAGCTAACACTGAAGCTTTCTTT,CASSQAGTANTEAFF
TRBJ2-7,NA,TRBD2,TRBV5-8,TGTGCCAGCAGCTTTGGACTAGCGGTTGTCTACGAGCAGTACTTC,CASSFGLAVVYEQYF
TRBJ1-5,few,TRBD1,TRBV4-1,TGCGCCAGCAGCCAACCCGGGACAGAGGGTCAGCCCCAGCATTTT,CASSQPGTEGQPQHF
TRBJ2-7,NA,TRBD1,TRBV6-5,TGTGCCAGTTCGACAGGGACCTACGAGCAGTACTTC,CASSTGTYEQYF
TRBJ2-3,NA,NA,TRBV6-5,TGTGCCAGCACCCCCTCGGGTAGCACAGATACGCAGTATTTT,CASTPSGSTDTQYF
TRBJ2-3,NA,NA,TRBV20-1,TGCAGTGCTAGTCGTGGGGGCGCAGGCACAGATACGCAGTATTTT,CSASRGGAGTDTQYF
TRBJ1-4,NA,NA,TRBV20-1,TGCAGTGCTAGTGCGGGGTGGGGTGAAAAACTGTTTTTT,CSASAGWGEKLFF